This T cell receptor (beta chain) was documented in a study of blood T cells in healthy people across ages. This clonotype was detected a few times. What it binds is unknown. Findings and caveats of the study: More naive CD4+ cells and higher diversity marked long-lived donors relative to aged donors. Roughly linearly, TCR beta diversity per million T cells fell as age increased. Across samples, TCR beta diversity tracked strongly with naive T cell percentage.

Sample-barcoded 5' priming and a J-beta primer mix drove a second PCR of 7 to 11 cycles. MiXCR, applied by TCRdb to the 5' RACE reads, yields one record per CDR3 protein. The data contain 550,000 to 750,000 distinct CDR3 sequences, 21% of them singletons. After removal of 3 bases from V and 8 bases from J, the junction contained 7 bases not matched to a gene. The CDR3 spans 15 residues. Germline assignment: CDR1 DFQATT and CDR2 SNEGSKA (reference sequence). The origin of this receptor is a man between 65 and 79 years old in good health. The genes are TRBV20-1 and TRBJ2-1; 13 bases are a match to TRBD2. The material sequenced was blood. The chain's CDR3 is CSASPWTSGSDEQFF. Here the CDR3 DNA reads TGCAGTGCTAGCCCTTGGACTAGCGGGAGTGATGAGCAGTTCTTC.